This T cell receptor beta chain was captured by sequencing in a study of cytomegalovirus exposure and HLA in healthy donors (dated by TCRdb to about 2017). About the full investigation: An earlier analysis of several hundred of the donors reported about 280 Gb of sequence data and 90 million to 120 million unique TCR beta sequences obtained from around 190 million T cells. On average, roughly 250,000 unique TCR beta nucleotide sequences were sequenced per donor among a few hundred genotyped donors of the cohort, with roughly 19% of those sequences being non-productive. HLA typing covered class I and class II loci at four-digit resolution. The T cell repertoires of 700 or so subjects were profiled by immunosequencing and related to cytomegalovirus serostatus. The study aimed to test whether signatures of past pathogen exposure could be identified by cataloging public T cell receptors. In a later analysis, previously published TCR beta repertoires from 666 donors were re-analyzed and high-resolution HLA genotyping was added so that TCR occurrence patterns could be studied. Roughly 5 DR-DQ haplotypes were handled as single units for association and clustering because linkage in the cohort was strong. Rather than using new phenotypic data, the later analysis identified candidate immune exposures from TCR beta sequences and from how often those sequences occurred across donors. To predict cytomegalovirus infection status, the study brought together high-throughput TCR immunosequencing, statistical association of individual TCRs with disease status, and machine learning. The number of typed donors differed by locus: about 620-640 for A, B, C, DRB1 and DQB1; approximately 530 for DQA1; around 580 for DPA1; and roughly 450 for DPB1. About 280 gigabases of sequencing data and around 87 million unique TCR sequences were included in an early release covering about 700 HLA-typed donors. Of the approximately 400 genotyped donors, 75% to 85% were placed in the genetic ancestry cluster associated with self-reported Caucasian donors. Donor age, sex, ethnicity and CMV serostatus were compiled together with the repertoire data. To decide whether each TCR beta V gene segment behaved as functional or pseudogenic, an earlier analysis of over 500 of the donors relied on high-throughput TCR beta sequencing. In a later genetic analysis, genome-wide SNP genotypes for about 60% of the 666 donors were used, and that subset was treated as a discovery cohort. Every repertoire in the discovery cohort had been generated on one and the same sequencing platform. In addition to the first cohort of roughly 670 subjects, a separate validation cohort of approximately 120 different subjects was used. Summary of the overall study and its limitations: Cytomegalovirus status was reported to be diagnosed by the classifier with high specificity and sensitivity in both the original and validation cohorts. The cohort was sequenced for TCR beta chains only, and without alpha or paired-chain data the features that could be detected were limited. Some IMGT-functional V segments, including TRBV6-2 and TRBV6-3, could not be told apart with the 87-base-pair reads, so those segments were excluded. According to a later analysis, most CMV-associated TCR beta chains appeared to be HLA-restricted, and the HLA associations seemed to be driven largely by CMV exposure. Correlated functional status among segregating V segments might be attributable to linkage disequilibrium, but an unknown experimental factor could not be ruled out. When HLA alleles, especially DR and DQ, strongly co-occurred, TCR associations were difficult to assign to individual alleles. Most TCR sequences were observed very rarely across donors, whereas some public TCRs were present in many individuals. It was suggested by the authors that the approach could potentially be generalized to other disease states and immunological phenotypes. An earlier analysis of several hundred of the donors showed that most TCR beta V segments appeared in productive rearrangements either about 87% or about 30% of the time, which broadly matched IMGT annotations. A later genetic analysis associated a missense DCLRE1C variant with V-gene and J-gene trimming of TCR beta chains, and an independent cohort replicated the association. The presence/absence analyses assumed that sequencing depth was roughly uniform across donors, and that assumption may not be true. According to a later genetic analysis, donors in an Asian-associated ancestry cluster had fewer N-insertions in productive TCRs than the approximately 630-donor mean. In the study, some 180 TCR beta chains were listed as associated with cytomegalovirus. Because counts were too low, some 17 rarely observed V segments, including chromosome 9 orphons, were excluded from the earlier analysis of fewer than 650 of the donors. A cluster of highly shared sequence variants was judged likely to be a technical artifact of the sequencing pipeline. According to a later analysis, TCR association rates differed among HLA loci, with DRB1 alleles showing the most associated TCRs and HLA-C alleles showing the fewest. According to a later analysis, parvovirus B19, influenza, CMV and Epstein-Barr virus appeared linked to several top co-occurrence clusters. Because HLA typing was unavailable for some donors at each locus, only the typed subset was used in association tests. The only immune exposure information available for the cohort was CMV serostatus. Specific HLA alleles were associated with 15,000 to 20,000 TCR beta sequences at a false discovery rate of 0.05 in a later analysis. In vitro tests confirmed that a few of the cytomegalovirus-associated TCR beta chains recognize cytomegalovirus antigens. In a later analysis, HLA-associated TCR beta chains showed more clonal expansion and lower generation probabilities than non-associated chains that were equally common. A further reported finding was that TCR beta sequences accurately predicted the HLA-A and HLA-B alleles for most subjects in the first cohort.

As regards this clone: Its target antigen remains unknown. Within one base of it there is no much larger clone, and no base qualities were kept.

Library preparation used the immunoSEQ multiplex PCR assay. The multiplex PCR relied on a mix of 60 forward primers for TCR Vbeta segments and 13 reverse primers for TCR Jbeta segments. Amplification of the CDR3 region of rearranged TCR beta genes was performed with a multiplex PCR assay on genomic DNA. On the Illumina HiSeq System, the amplified TCR beta libraries were sequenced as 87-base-pair reads. For the original study's pipeline: Across the roughly 640 repertoires, a later analysis counted 80 million or so unique TCR beta chains, around 10 million of which were shared by at least two donors. Raw reads were error-corrected and collapsed into unique sequences by a nearest-neighbor algorithm in which closely related sequences were merged to remove PCR and sequencing errors. V, D and J gene segments were assigned by aligning CDR3 sequences to IMGT reference sequences. For a sequence to be retained, a match of at least six nucleotides to both a V gene segment and a J gene segment was required. Rearrangements were called productive when the CDR3 lacked stop codons and stayed in frame with V and J; all others were non-productive. CDR3 was defined according to IMGT convention as the region running from the second conserved V-encoded cysteine to the conserved J-encoded phenylalanine. In an earlier analysis of 500 to 650 of the donors, sequences lacking an unambiguous match to a single V gene segment were excluded. In an earlier analysis of more than 500 of the donors, a V segment was called functional when productive rearrangements were above 56.7%, and segregating when the standard deviation between donors exceeded 5%. A statistical classification framework was built for diagnosing cytomegalovirus status from the catalog of TCR beta chain sequences. In a later analysis, TCR nucleotide sequences were compared against IMGT/GENE-DB human TR gene sequences so that V and J genes could be assigned. In a later analysis, CDR3 sequences and most-parsimonious VDJ recombination scenarios were assigned using the TCRdist pipeline. In a later analysis, each TCR beta chain was defined by its CDR3 amino acid sequence together with its V-gene family, and reads without a unique V-gene family were excluded. To address suspected cross-contamination and a sequencing artifact, a later analysis removed roughly 580 highly shared, low-generation-probability nucleotide sequences. A later analysis calculated a clonal expansion index for each public chain from normalized within-repertoire ranks of inferred template counts. In a later analysis, generation probabilities were computed with a VDJ recombination model fitted to out-of-frame rearrangements, and the resulting probabilities were checked against IGoR. In a later analysis, TCR-TCR, TCR-HLA and TCR-CMV co-occurrence was scored with hypergeometric tests, and a repertoire-size bias correction was applied to TCR pairs. False discovery rates were estimated in a later analysis by permuting HLA or CMV assignments 20 times. A later analysis grouped co-occurring TCRs with DBSCAN, adding TCRdist sequence similarity when clustering within HLA-allele-positive subsets. For co-occurrence clustering, repertoires with fewer than 30,000 or more than 120,000 public chains were excluded, along with roughly 5 repertoires with anomalous nucleotide sharing. As stored in TCRdb, this immuneACCESS dataset retains in-frame rearrangements with V and J assigned. A fraction of the clones does not appear; measured against another copy, unresolved V genes explain less than half of the discrepancy, and the remainder lacks a known reason. The DNA was the basis for D and trimming; V, J and clone size are from that table. The sample table holds 130,000 to 150,000 clones, of which around 82% were seen once. The ten largest clonotypes hold over 2.5% of the sample.

CDR1 LGHNA and CDR2 YSLEER were looked up in the germline V gene. Spanning cysteine to phenylalanine, the CDR3 consists of 14 amino acids. Solely the CDR3 DNA is kept, with 42 bases framed from the first base. V was cut back by 1 base and J by 3 bases, leaving a gap of 9 bases between them. In total, just over 650 healthy bone marrow donors made up the cohort. At the time of sampling, all cohort members were nominally healthy, though unrecorded immune exposures were likely present. The donor was CMV seronegative and belonged to the group of 352 seronegative cohort members. Each donor provided a peripheral blood sample, and peripheral blood mononuclear cells were used for TCR beta sequencing. The Qiagen DNeasy Blood Extraction Kit was used to extract genomic DNA from the blood cell samples.

The TCR sequence derives from a female donor in good health and CMV-seronegative. The receptor chain draws on TRBV4-3 and TRBJ2-5; the D gene is possibly TRBD1, with 6 bases matching. The sequencing sample was made of PBMCs. The CDR3 region reads CASSQGTAKETQYF. The nucleotides read TGCGCCAGCAGCCAAGGGACAGCCAAAGAGACCCAGTACTTC.